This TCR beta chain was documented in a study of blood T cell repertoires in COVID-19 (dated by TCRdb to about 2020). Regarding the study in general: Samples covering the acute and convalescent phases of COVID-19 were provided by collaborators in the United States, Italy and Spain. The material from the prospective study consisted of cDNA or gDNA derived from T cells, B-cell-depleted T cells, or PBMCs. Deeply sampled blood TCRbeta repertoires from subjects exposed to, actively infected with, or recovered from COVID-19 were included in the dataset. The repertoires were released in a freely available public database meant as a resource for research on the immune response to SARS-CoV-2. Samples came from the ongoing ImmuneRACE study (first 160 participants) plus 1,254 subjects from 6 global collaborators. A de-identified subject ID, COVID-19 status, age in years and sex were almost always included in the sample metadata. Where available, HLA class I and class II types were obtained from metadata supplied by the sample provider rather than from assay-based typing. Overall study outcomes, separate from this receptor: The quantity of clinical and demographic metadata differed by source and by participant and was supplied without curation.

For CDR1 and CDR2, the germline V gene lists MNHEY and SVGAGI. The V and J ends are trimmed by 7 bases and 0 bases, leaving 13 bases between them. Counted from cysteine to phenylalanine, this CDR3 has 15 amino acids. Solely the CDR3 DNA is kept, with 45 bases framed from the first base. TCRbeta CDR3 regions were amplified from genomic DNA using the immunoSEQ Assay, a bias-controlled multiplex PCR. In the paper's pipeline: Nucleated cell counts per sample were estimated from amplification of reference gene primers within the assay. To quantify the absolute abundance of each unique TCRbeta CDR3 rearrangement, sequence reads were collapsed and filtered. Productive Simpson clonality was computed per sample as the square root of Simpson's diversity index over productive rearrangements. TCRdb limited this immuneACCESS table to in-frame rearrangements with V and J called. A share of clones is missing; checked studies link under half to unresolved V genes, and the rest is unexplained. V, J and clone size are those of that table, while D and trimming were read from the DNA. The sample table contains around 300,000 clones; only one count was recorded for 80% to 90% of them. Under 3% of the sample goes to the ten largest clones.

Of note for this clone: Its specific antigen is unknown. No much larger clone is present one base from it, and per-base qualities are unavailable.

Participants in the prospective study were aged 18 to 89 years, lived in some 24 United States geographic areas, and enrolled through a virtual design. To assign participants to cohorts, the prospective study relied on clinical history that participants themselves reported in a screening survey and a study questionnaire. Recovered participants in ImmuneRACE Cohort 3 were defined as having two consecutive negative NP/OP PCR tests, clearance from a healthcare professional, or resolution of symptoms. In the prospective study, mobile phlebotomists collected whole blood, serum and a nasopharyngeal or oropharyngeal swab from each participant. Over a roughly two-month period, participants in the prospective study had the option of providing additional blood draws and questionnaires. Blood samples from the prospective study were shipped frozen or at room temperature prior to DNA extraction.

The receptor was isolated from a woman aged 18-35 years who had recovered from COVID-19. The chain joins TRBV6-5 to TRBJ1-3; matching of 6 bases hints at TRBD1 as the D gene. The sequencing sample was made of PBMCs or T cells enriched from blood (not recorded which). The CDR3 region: CASNAGADSGNTIYF. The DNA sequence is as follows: TGTGCCAGCAATGCAGGGGCCGACTCTGGAAACACCATATATTTT.